The rows below give T cell receptor beta chains drawn from one sample of a study of T cells in Graves' hyperthyroidism and ophthalmopathy. MiXCR was run by TCRdb on the multiplex PCR reads, yielding one entry per CDR3 protein. The sample comprises about 740,000 distinct CDR3 sequences, roughly 15% of which are singletons, and roughly 10% rests with the top ten. The sequenced sample consisted of blood. These receptors all come from a woman aged 18-29 years with Graves' hyperthyroidism. Both conserved end residues are part of each CDR3. Each record gives: D gene, clone size, V gene, J gene, CDR3 DNA, CDR3 protein. A D gene is named only where the DNA matches it firmly. Rows give clone size only sometimes, using once, few, many, or a class for an expanded clone.

NA,many,TRBV11-3,TRBJ2-5,TGTGCCAGCAGCGGGCGGACAAACTACCAAGAGACCCAGTACTTC,CASSGRTNYQETQYF
TRBD2,few,TRBV12-3/TRBV12-4,TRBJ2-5,TGTGCCAGCAGTGCGTTTAGGGGAGGGCCGGTAGAGACCCAGTACTTC,CASSAFRGGPVETQYF
TRBD1,few,TRBV6-5,TRBJ2-1,TGTGCCAGCAGTTACTTTACAGGGGGCGATGAGCAGTTCTTC,CASSYFTGGDEQFF
NA,few,TRBV19,TRBJ1-2,TGTGCCAGTAGTAATGTCGGGGGTTTCTATGGCTACACCTTC,CASSNVGGFYGYTF
NA,few,TRBV5-1,TRBJ2-5,TGCGCCAGCAGCTCTGAGACTGGATTCCAAGAGACCCAGTACTTC,CASSSETGFQETQYF
NA,many,TRBV9,TRBJ1-1,TGTGCCAGCAGTACAGGGCCGAACACTGAAGCTTTCTTT,CASSTGPNTEAFF
NA,many,TRBV7-9,TRBJ1-5,TGTGCCAGCAGCAGGGGGGCCGGTCAGCCCCAGCATTTT,CASSRGAGQPQHF
NA,NA,TRBV7-9,TRBJ1-2,TGTGCCAGCAGCCAACGACAGAACCTTAACTATGGCTACACCTTC,CASSQRQNLNYGYTF
NA,many,TRBV9,TRBJ1-2,TGTGCCAGCAGCGGAGATCGACAGGCAAACTATGGCTACACCTTC,CASSGDRQANYGYTF
NA,many,TRBV20-1,TRBJ1-1,TGCAGTGCTAGATCAGGGGCCCTGTTCACTGAAGCTTTCTTT,CSARSGALFTEAFF
TRBD2,many,TRBV7-2,TRBJ2-7,TGTGCCAGCAGCTTCAGGCTAGCGGGAGGAAGCCTCTACGAGCAGTACTTC,CASSFRLAGGSLYEQYF
NA,few,TRBV7-2,TRBJ2-3,TGTGCCAGCAGCTTAGCTGGGAGCATAGATACGCAGTATTTT,CASSLAGSIDTQYF
TRBD1,many,TRBV29-1,TRBJ2-3,TGCAGCGTGGACAGGGACCTTAGCACAGATACGCAGTATTTT,CSVDRDLSTDTQYF
NA,many,TRBV6-2/TRBV6-3,TRBJ2-5,TGTGCCAGCAAGGCCGGGCAGGGCAGGCAAGAGACCCAGTACTTC,CASKAGQGRQETQYF
TRBD1,NA,TRBV30,TRBJ2-2,TGTGCCTGGAGTCCACGGACAGGGAAGTCCGGGGAGCTGTTTTTT,CAWSPRTGKSGELFF
NA,NA,TRBV12-3/TRBV12-4,TRBJ2-3,TGTGCCAGCAGTTTTTCTCGAAGGGGTACGCAGTATTTT,CASSFSRRGTQYF
NA,many,TRBV30,TRBJ1-1,TGTGCCTGGAGTGTCTCGATCGCTGAAGCTTTCTTT,CAWSVSIAEAFF
TRBD2,few,TRBV6-1,TRBJ2-1,TGTGCCAGCAGTTTCCAACGACTAGCCAAGTACAATGAGCAGTTCTTC,CASSFQRLAKYNEQFF
TRBD1,many,TRBV29-1,TRBJ1-2,TGCAGCGTGGAAACAGGGGGGGAAGGCTACACCTTC,CSVETGGEGYTF
NA,many,TRBV2,TRBJ1-5,TGTGCCAGCAGTGGGTTTGTGGGGAATAGCAATCAGCCCCAGCATTTT,CASSGFVGNSNQPQHF
TRBD1,many,TRBV7-9,TRBJ1-5,TGTGCCAGCAGCTTTGAGAGACAGGGAGGCCAGCCCCAGCATTTT,CASSFERQGGQPQHF
NA,many,TRBV29-1,TRBJ1-1,TGCAGCGTAACGACCGGTTATGAAGCTTTCTTT,CSVTTGYEAFF
NA,few,TRBV20-1,TRBJ1-1,TGCAGTGCTAGACCCGGGAACACTGAAGCTTTCTTT,CSARPGNTEAFF
NA,many,TRBV10-3,TRBJ1-2,TGTGCCATCAGTGTCGCAACAGGGATTGATTATGGCTACACCTTC,CAISVATGIDYGYTF
TRBD2,NA,TRBV12-3/TRBV12-4,TRBJ2-2,TGTGCCAGCAGTTTCACATATAGCGGGAGAACCGGGGAGCTGTTTTTT,CASSFTYSGRTGELFF
TRBD2,many,TRBV28,TRBJ2-7,TGTGCCAGCAGTTCCACGACTAGCGGGAGATATTACGAGCAGTACTTC,CASSSTTSGRYYEQYF
NA,many,TRBV20-1,TRBJ2-7,TGCAGTGCTAGTGAACCGGTTCGGGAGCAGTACTTC,CSASEPVREQYF
TRBD1,NA,TRBV27,TRBJ1-6,TGTGCCACCGCGATTTCGGGACAGGGACTTTTCCCCAATTCACCCCTCCACTTT,CATAISGQGLFPNSPLHF
NA,NA,TRBV6-1,TRBJ2-1,TGTGCCAGCAGGATCGGGCCCGGTGATGAGCAGTTCTTC,CASRIGPGDEQFF
NA,many,TRBV6-1,TRBJ2-2,TGTGCCAGTGCTCAGGGTTCCTTGGGGACCGGGGAGCTGTTTTTT,CASAQGSLGTGELFF
NA,NA,TRBV20-1,TRBJ2-2,TGCAGTGCTAGAGTGGGGATCACCGGGGAGCTGTTTTTT,CSARVGITGELFF
NA,many,TRBV6-5,TRBJ2-7,TGTGCCAGCAGTTACTCGATGCCGGGGTCAAGAAACGAGCAGTACTTC,CASSYSMPGSRNEQYF
NA,NA,TRBV15,TRBJ2-3,TGTGCCACTGGGAGGAAGCGGCAGGGCGCAGATACGCAGTATTTT,CATGRKRQGADTQYF
TRBD2,few,TRBV7-2,TRBJ2-7,TGTGCCAGCAGCCTCAGCGGGAGTTGGGAGCAGTACTTC,CASSLSGSWEQYF
TRBD2,many,TRBV20-1,TRBJ2-5,TGCAGTGCTAGGTCCGGGGGGGGCCTTTACGAGACCCAGTACTTC,CSARSGGGLYETQYF
NA,many,TRBV7-6,TRBJ2-3,TGTGCCAGCAGCTCGCCCCAGGACGCAGATACGCAGTATTTT,CASSSPQDADTQYF
NA,few,TRBV20-1,TRBJ2-3,TGCAGTGCTACAGACAGAGTGGCAGATACGCAGTATTTT,CSATDRVADTQYF
TRBD2,NA,TRBV4-1,TRBJ2-4,TGCGCCAGCAGCCATTCGGCCGGGACTAGCGGGGATAACATTCAGTACTTC,CASSHSAGTSGDNIQYF
NA,many,TRBV6-5,TRBJ2-7,TGTGCCAGCAGTTACTCGCGCAGGGGGGCCTACGAGCAGTACTTC,CASSYSRRGAYEQYF
NA,many,TRBV7-2,TRBJ2-3,TGTGCCAGCAGTCCGACCAAAGATACGCAGTATTTT,CASSPTKDTQYF
TRBD1,few,TRBV27,TRBJ1-1,TGTGCCAGCGGCCGGGACAGGCGCCTGAACACTGAAGCTTTCTTT,CASGRDRRLNTEAFF
NA,NA,TRBV11-2,TRBJ1-2,TGTGCCAGCAGCTTATCTCTGGAGGGCTATGGCTACACCTTC,CASSLSLEGYGYTF
TRBD2,NA,TRBV4-1,TRBJ2-1,TGCGCCAGCAGCCAAGAAAGTCCGGAATGGGAGGGCTACAATGAGCAGTTCTTC,CASSQESPEWEGYNEQFF
TRBD1,many,TRBV7-9,TRBJ1-1,TGTGCCAGCAGCCCGGGGACAGCGAACACTGAAGCTTTCTTT,CASSPGTANTEAFF
TRBD2,few,TRBV6-2/TRBV6-3,TRBJ2-3,TGTGCCAGCAATCCGGGACTAGCGGGACCCCGGCAGTATTTT,CASNPGLAGPRQYF
TRBD1,few,TRBV6-1,TRBJ1-1,TGTGCCAGCTACCCTTTACAGGGGGCGAACACTGAAGCTTTCTTT,CASYPLQGANTEAFF